The 23 T cell receptor beta chains below were found in one sample sequenced in a study of graft-versus-host responses after intestinal transplantation. TCRdb keeps only in-frame clones here, not all; method: immunoSEQ multiplex PCR. The repertoire holds about 130,000 clones, with 80% to 95% as singletons. Their antigens are not known. The sample was unstimulated CD4+ T cells sorted from spleen or lymph node cells, taken before intestinal transplant. The source is a human donor who received an intestinal transplant.

The genes are TRBV6-6 and TRBJ1-4; D unclear. The germline gives CDR1 MNHNY, CDR2 SVGAGI (reference sequence). Trimming removed 8 bases at V and 4 bases at J, with 8 bases between. The length of the CDR3 is 12 residues. The chain's CDR3 is CASAGSNEKLFF. The DNA for the CDR3 is TGTGCCAGCGCTGGAAGTAATGAAAAACTGTTTTTT.

V gene TRBV27 combines with J gene TRBJ1-5; 7 bases fit TRBD1. The CDR3 is 15 amino acids. V trimming: 1 base; J trimming: 4 bases; junction bases outside the gene matches: 4. CDR1 is MNHEY and CDR2 is SMNVEV in the germline V gene (reference sequence). CDR3 in amino acids: CASSLYRDRNQPQHF. The CDR3 nucleotides read TGTGCCAGCAGTTTATATAGGGACAGAAATCAGCCCCAGCATTTT.

The CDR3 here is CASSSVPGAHYEQYF. For the CDR3, the DNA is TGTGCCAGCAGTTCCGTGCCAGGGGCCCACTACGAGCAGTACTTC. The chain links TRBV28 to TRBJ2-7; D might be TRBD1 (6 bases). This CDR3 region has 15 residues. Looked up from germline, CDR1 is MDHEN and CDR2 is SYDVKM. V was shortened by 4 bases and J by 3 bases, with 16 bases between the two germline ends.

The chain carries TRBV6-1 and TRBJ1-5; 7 bases fit TRBD1. With 2 bases clipped from V and 3 bases from J, the junction kept 10 bases outside the gene matches. CDR1 MNHNS and CDR2 SASEGT come from the germline V gene. The CDR3 spans 17 residues. The CDR3 DNA reads as TGTGCCAGCAGTGAAAGCCCACAGGGGAGAATCAATCAGCCCCAGCATTTT. Translation gives CASSESPQGRINQPQHF.

This clone was seen just once. This chain uses TRBV27 with TRBJ2-5; 9 bases fit TRBD1. Near its end, the DNA agrees better with TRBJ2-7, so the J call may be wrong. The CDR3 sequence is 20 residues long. In germline, CDR1 is MNHEY, CDR2 SMNVEV (reference sequence). Here the CDR3 reads CASSSLSGTGILRSSYEQYF. DNA for the CDR3: TGTGCCAGCAGTTCACTATCCGGGACAGGGATCTTGCGGAGTTCCTACGAGCAGTACTTC.

The chain links TRBV4-1 to TRBJ2-1; D uncertain. The CDR3 totals 18 residues. Germline V gives CDR1 MGHRA, CDR2 YSYEKL. The germline V and J ends were trimmed by 0 bases and 4 bases, with 19 bases remaining between them. CDR3 region: CASSQDMLVSHYYNEQFF. The CDR3 DNA is TGCGCCAGCAGCCAAGATATGCTAGTCTCCCATTATTACAATGAGCAGTTCTTC.

The chain recombines TRBV7-2 with TRBJ2-5; D is unclear. V gave up 3 bases and J gave up 7 bases, with 6 bases separating them. The V gene's germline CDR1 is SGHTA and CDR2 FQGNSA. This CDR3 is built from 11 residues. CDR3 sequence (DNA): TGTGCCAGCAGCTTTGTTGGGACCCAGTACTTC. Translation gives CASSFVGTQYF.

The chain joins TRBV10-3 to TRBJ2-2, with 7 bases identical to TRBD2. Germline trimming cut 7 bases from V and 2 bases from J; bases unmatched to any gene: 4. Germline values: CDR1 ENHRY, CDR2 SYGVKD. There are 14 residues in the CDR3. The CDR3: CAIKASGNTGELFF. Here the CDR3 DNA reads TGTGCCATCAAGGCTAGCGGAAACACCGGGGAGCTGTTTTTT.

This clone has just one count. Here the CDR3 DNA reads TGTGCCAGCCAGCGGGTAGGGAATCAGCCCCAGCATTTT. Amino acids: CASQRVGNQPQHF. The genes are TRBV2 and TRBJ1-5; D is uncertain. This CDR3 is built from 13 residues. Trimming took off 8 bases at V and 4 bases at J, with 12 bases between the two ends. Germline CDR1 and CDR2: SNHLY and FYNNEI.

This clone was seen once. The chain is built from TRBV6-5 and TRBJ2-7; 9 bases are shared with TRBD1. V lost 5 bases and J lost 2; bases outside the gene matches: 7. The CDR3 spans 15 residues. CDR1 is MNHEY and CDR2 is SVGAGI in the germline V gene. CDR3 bases: TGTGCCAGCAGTCGGTCCGGGACAGGGACCTACGAGCAGTACTTC. This translates into CASSRSGTGTYEQYF.

The V gene is TRBV6-5, the J gene TRBJ1-1; 7 bases align to TRBD1. The CDR3 runs 12 residues. The germline V gene has CDR1 MNHEY and CDR2 SVGAGI. J lost 8 bases, V lost 5 bases, and 5 bases had no gene match. Here the CDR3 DNA reads TGTGCCAGCAGTAGACAGGGATTCGAAGCTTTCTTT. Its translation: CASSRQGFEAFF.

The V gene is TRBV7-2, the J gene TRBJ2-7, with D tentatively TRBD2 (5 bases). CDR1 is SGHTA, CDR2 FQGNSA, per germline. Trimming removed 1 base from V and 5 bases from J, with 6 bases in between. The CDR3 runs 12 residues. This CDR3 is CASSLGRHEQYF. The CDR3 DNA is TGTGCCAGCAGCTTAGGGAGGCACGAGCAGTACTTC.

The rearrangement uses TRBV19 and TRBJ1-2, with no clear D. Trimming pared 2 bases from V and 3 bases from J, leaving 7 bases between. The CDR3 covers 13 residues. CDR1 LNHDA and CDR2 SQIVND come from the germline V gene (reference sequence). This chain's CDR3 is CASSINFDYGYTF. The CDR3, as DNA: TGTGCCAGTAGTATAAACTTTGACTATGGCTACACCTTC.

This sequence joins TRBV9 and TRBJ2-7; TRBD2 might be the D (5 bases). The CDR3 sequence is 18 residues long. Trimming left V 1 base short and J 4 bases short, with 24 bases between. Germline V CDR1 and CDR2: SGDLS, YYNGEE. The CDR3 bases are TGTGCCAGCAGCGTATTTGCGGGTCCAATAGCGCTTCGTTACGAGCAGTACTTC. Translated: CASSVFAGPIALRYEQYF. The entire variable domain, with the rest obtained from reference TRBV9 and TRBJ2-7, is as follows: DSGVTQTPKHLITATGQRVTLRCSPRSGDLSVYWYQQSLDQGLQFLIQYYNGEERAKGNILERFSAQQFPDLHSELNLSSLELGDSALYFCASSVFAGPIALRYEQYFGPGTRLTVT.

The chain carries TRBV2 and TRBJ2-7; 12 nucleotides align to TRBD2. Germline V gives CDR1 SNHLY, CDR2 FYNNEI. CDR3 length: 14 amino acids. V gave up 4 bases and J gave up 5 bases; unmatched junction bases: 3. This CDR3 reads CASSGLAGAHEQYF. CDR3 DNA: TGTGCCAGCAGTGGACTAGCGGGAGCCCACGAGCAGTACTTC.

This sequence joins TRBV6-1 and TRBJ1-5, with 7 bases lining up with TRBD1. Germline V gene lookup returns CDR1 MNHNS and CDR2 SASEGT. CDR3 size: 15 residues. Trimming removed 1 base from V and 4 bases from J; junction bases left unmatched: 4. CDR3 in DNA: TGTGCCAGCAGTGAAGGGGCAGGGGGTAATCAGCCCCAGCATTTT. It yields the protein CASSEGAGGNQPQHF.

The chain carries TRBV9 and TRBJ2-4; D unresolved. This CDR3 has 14 amino acids. Germline CDR1 reads SGDLS; CDR2 reads YYNGEE. Deletions cut 0 bases from V and 0 bases from J, with 4 bases between. CDR3 nucleotide sequence: TGTGCCAGCAGCGTAGGGACAGCCAAAAACATTCAGTACTTC. Translated, it gives CASSVGTAKNIQYF.

This clone has just one count. The chain uses TRBV19 and TRBJ1-3; D might be TRBD1 (5 bases). The CDR3 totals 17 residues. Trimming removed 3 bases from V and 2 bases from J, with 17 bases in between. Germline V gene data show CDR1 as LNHDA and CDR2 as SQIVND (reference sequence). DNA of the CDR3: TGTGCCAGTAGTATCGCGCACGGGACGGCCGCTGGAAACACCATATATTTT. Translated, it gives CASSIAHGTAAGNTIYF.

The rearrangement uses TRBV7-2 and TRBJ2-1, with 13 nucleotides matching TRBD2. V was clipped by 6 bases and J by 5 bases; unmatched bases: 7. The CDR3 sequence is 16 residues long. CDR1 SGHTA and CDR2 FQGNSA come from the germline V gene. For the CDR3, the DNA is TGTGCCAGCAGGAGGACCGGGACTAGCGGGGACAATGAGCAGTTCTTC. Its protein is CASRRTGTSGDNEQFF.

The chain combines TRBV11-1 with TRBJ1-2; tentative D call: TRBD1 (6 bases). The germline V gene has CDR1 SGHAT and CDR2 FQDESV (reference sequence). The CDR3 covers 15 residues. V shed 5 bases and J shed 4 bases, with 17 bases lying between them. The CDR3 sequence: CASSSDGGAIYGYTF. The CDR3 DNA follows: TGTGCCAGCAGCAGCGACGGGGGGGCGATCTATGGCTACACCTTC.

Of note for this clone: Other nucleotide sequences in the sample specify the same CDR3. The chain is built from TRBV5-1 and TRBJ1-2; TRBD1 is a possible D gene (5 bases). The length of the CDR3 is 13 residues. Trimming removed 0 bases at V and 5 bases at J, with 8 bases between. Germline V gives CDR1 SGHRS, CDR2 YFSETQ. The CDR3 protein is CASSLGGSYGYTF. The CDR3, as DNA: TGCGCCAGCAGCTTGGGGGGCAGTTATGGCTACACCTTC.

The chain combines TRBV9 with TRBJ1-1; D not certain. CDR1 is SGDLS, CDR2 YYNGEE, per germline. V was trimmed by 0 bases and J by 1 base, leaving 7 bases between them. The CDR3 totals 14 residues. The CDR3 loop reads CASSVGTQNTEAFF. The CDR3 DNA follows: TGTGCCAGCAGCGTAGGGACCCAGAACACTGAAGCTTTCTTT.

The J gene is TRBJ1-2, the V gene TRBV9; unclear D gene. This CDR3 region has 16 residues. V was trimmed by 0 bases and J by 6 bases, leaving 18 bases between them. The germline V gene encodes CDR1 SGDLS and CDR2 YYNGEE. The CDR3 sequence: CASSVDSATDPHGYTF. Here the CDR3 DNA reads TGTGCCAGCAGCGTAGATAGTGCGACCGACCCCCATGGCTACACCTTC. The complete variable domain, with remaining parts taken from reference TRBV9 and TRBJ1-2, reads DSGVTQTPKHLITATGQRVTLRCSPRSGDLSVYWYQQSLDQGLQFLIQYYNGEERAKGNILERFSAQQFPDLHSELNLSSLELGDSALYFCASSVDSATDPHGYTFGSGTRLTVV.